The present T cell receptor beta chain was sequenced within a study of shared clonotypes between healthy human individuals. The study, taken as a whole, reports: Non-shared clonotypes had lower generation probabilities than clonotypes shared by all four sorted-subset donors.

Those who donated, Caucasian adults without exception, all lived in Nashville, Tennessee. Trimming cost V 0 bases and J 2 bases, with 15 bases left between them. The length of the CDR3 is 17 residues. Germline V gene sequence: CDR1 SGHKS, CDR2 YYEKEE (reference sequence). About this clone: Its antigen is unknown.

Every immunoSEQ plate was one replicate of a subset's evenly spread DNA. The repertoire was sequenced with immunoSEQ multiplex PCR; TCRdb's copy has only in-frame clones and lacks some. The data show about 2.4 million clones, with 80% to 95% seen just once and around 0.4% held by the top ten. The receptor's source is a man aged 18-30 years in good health. Some clones in this sample may be carry-over from other donors' samples. The J gene is TRBJ1-3, the V gene TRBV5-5, with D perhaps TRBD1 (5 bases). Sequencing was performed on naive CD4+ T cells from PBMCs. The subset was: CD45RA+ positively selected. The CDR3 spells CASSLDSGRGAGNTIYF. For the CDR3, the DNA is TGTGCCAGCAGCTTGGATTCCGGCCGAGGGGCTGGAAACACCATATATTTT.